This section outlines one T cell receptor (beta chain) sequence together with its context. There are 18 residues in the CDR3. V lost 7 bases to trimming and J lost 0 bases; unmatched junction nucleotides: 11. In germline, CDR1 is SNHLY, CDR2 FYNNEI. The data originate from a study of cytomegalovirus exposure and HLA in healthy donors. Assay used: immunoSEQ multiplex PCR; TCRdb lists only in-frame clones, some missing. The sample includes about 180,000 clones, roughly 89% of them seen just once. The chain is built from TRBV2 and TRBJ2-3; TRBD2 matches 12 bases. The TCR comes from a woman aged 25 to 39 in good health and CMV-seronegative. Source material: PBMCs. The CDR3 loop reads CASKGLTSGGKSTDTQYF. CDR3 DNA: TGTGCCAGCAAGGGTTTAACTAGCGGGGGGAAAAGCACAGATACGCAGTATTTT.